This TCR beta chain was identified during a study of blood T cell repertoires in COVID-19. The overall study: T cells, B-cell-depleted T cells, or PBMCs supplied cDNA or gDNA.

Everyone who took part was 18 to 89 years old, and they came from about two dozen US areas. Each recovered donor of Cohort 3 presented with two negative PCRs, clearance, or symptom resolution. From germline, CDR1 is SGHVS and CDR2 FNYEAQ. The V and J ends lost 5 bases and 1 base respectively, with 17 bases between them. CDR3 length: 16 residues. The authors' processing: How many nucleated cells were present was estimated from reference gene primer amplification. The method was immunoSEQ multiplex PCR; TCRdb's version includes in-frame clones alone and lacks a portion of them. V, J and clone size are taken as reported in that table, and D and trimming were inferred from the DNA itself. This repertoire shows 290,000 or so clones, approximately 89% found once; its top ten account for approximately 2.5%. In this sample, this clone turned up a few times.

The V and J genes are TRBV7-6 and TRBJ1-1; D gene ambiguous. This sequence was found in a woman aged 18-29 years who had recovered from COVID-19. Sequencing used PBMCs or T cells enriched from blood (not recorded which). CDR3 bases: TGTGCCAGCAGCGCCCGCTCCGGTGAAGCGAACACTGAAGCTTTCTTT. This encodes CASSARSGEANTEAFF.